This is a list of T cell receptor beta chains from one sample in a study of neoadjuvant anti-PD-1 for oral cavity cancer. Libraries were prepared by immunoSEQ multiplex PCR; TCRdb keeps only in-frame clonotypes and omits some of them. The data contain approximately 7,100 clones, around 53% of them singletons. This specimen consisted of tumor tissue, obtained before nivolumab (anti-PD-1) treatment. The receptors come from a person aged 35-80 years with oral cavity squamous cell carcinoma. The conserved cysteine and the conserved F or W are not part of the CDR3 here.

v_call: TRBV29-1
j_call: TRBJ2-3
cdr3_aa: SVQGRVTDTQY

v_call: TRBV28
j_call: TRBJ2-1
cdr3_aa: ASSYARGGNSYNEQF

v_call: TRBV6-5
j_call: TRBJ1-5
cdr3_aa: ASSPAGGDQPQH

v_call: TRBV28
j_call: TRBJ2-5
cdr3_aa: ASKLDIAETQY

v_call: TRBV19
j_call: TRBJ1-2
cdr3_aa: ASNEDRGSYGYT

v_call: TRBV7-9
j_call: TRBJ2-1
cdr3_aa: ASSLSSGGYNEQF

v_call: TRBV5-6
j_call: TRBJ2-5
cdr3_aa: ASSTDPGETQY

v_call: TRBV5-1
j_call: TRBJ2-7
cdr3_aa: ASSLVGQGGSVEQY

v_call: TRBV7-9
j_call: TRBJ2-5
cdr3_aa: ASSQFGETQY

v_call: TRBV28
j_call: TRBJ2-3
cdr3_aa: ASSPAAKTSTDTQY

v_call: TRBV6-6
j_call: TRBJ1-2
cdr3_aa: ASSRQGLHGYT

v_call: TRBV6-5
j_call: TRBJ1-1
cdr3_aa: ASRATGNTEAF

v_call: TRBV5-6
j_call: TRBJ1-1
cdr3_aa: ASSLAGNTEAF

v_call: TRBV5-3
j_call: TRBJ2-1
cdr3_aa: ARSALDQDKEQF

v_call: TRBV4-1
j_call: TRBJ2-7
cdr3_aa: ASSLTVGGGTYEQY

v_call: TRBV25-1
j_call: TRBJ2-2
cdr3_aa: ASRLAGVAGELF

v_call: TRBV7-3
j_call: TRBJ2-7
cdr3_aa: ASSPGLAGGEQY

v_call: TRBV6-6
j_call: TRBJ2-1
cdr3_aa: ASSPPPSGTQF

v_call: TRBV10-3
j_call: TRBJ1-4
cdr3_aa: AISGGNYEKLF

v_call: TRBV6-6
j_call: TRBJ1-2
cdr3_aa: ASSYSIVGLGYT

v_call: TRBV29-1
j_call: TRBJ2-6
cdr3_aa: SVEDLGGSGANVLT

v_call: TRBV28
j_call: TRBJ2-3
cdr3_aa: ASSPRRVTDTQY

v_call: TRBV4-1
j_call: TRBJ2-3
cdr3_aa: ASSQEVVDTQY

v_call: TRBV19
j_call: TRBJ2-7
cdr3_aa: ASSIGERETYEQY

v_call: TRBV11-3
j_call: TRBJ2-7
cdr3_aa: ASSFGTWGTYEQY

v_call: TRBV6-4
j_call: TRBJ2-1
cdr3_aa: ASRRAGDRGGNEQF

v_call: TRBV9
j_call: TRBJ2-7
cdr3_aa: ASSSGQGVPSPLEQY

v_call: TRBV19
j_call: TRBJ2-5
cdr3_aa: ASSRQGTETQY

v_call: TRBV19
j_call: TRBJ1-2
cdr3_aa: ASSKDRGRYGYT

v_call: TRBV6-4
j_call: TRBJ2-5
cdr3_aa: ASSETEMYREVQETQY

v_call: TRBV7-9
j_call: TRBJ1-4
cdr3_aa: ASSSGGTESVKLF

v_call: TRBV6-5
j_call: TRBJ1-2
cdr3_aa: ASSQTGEHGYT

v_call: TRBV11-3
j_call: TRBJ2-7
cdr3_aa: ASSWGDSGEQY

v_call: TRBV9
j_call: TRBJ2-3
cdr3_aa: ASSVGVYSTDTQY

v_call: TRBV19
j_call: TRBJ1-1
cdr3_aa: ASSGQMGQGTTEAF

v_call: TRBV5-1
j_call: TRBJ1-1
cdr3_aa: ASSLGRGAMNTEAF

v_call: TRBV11-3
j_call: TRBJ1-1
cdr3_aa: ASSLGGTGLNTEAF

v_call: TRBV4-1
j_call: TRBJ2-5
cdr3_aa: ASSQAPAESQETQY

v_call: TRBV29-1
j_call: TRBJ2-5
cdr3_aa: SVSQGTGAETQY

v_call: TRBV19
j_call: TRBJ1-3
cdr3_aa: ASSIDGRVSGNTIY

v_call: TRBV10-2
j_call: TRBJ2-5
cdr3_aa: ASMRAVQQETQY

v_call: TRBV6-5
j_call: TRBJ2-7
cdr3_aa: ASRQGDYEQY

v_call: TRBV7-9
j_call: TRBJ2-1
cdr3_aa: ASSPTTGWDEQF

v_call: TRBV7-2
j_call: TRBJ1-2
cdr3_aa: ASSLAGQNVNYGYT

v_call: TRBV11-2
j_call: TRBJ2-5
cdr3_aa: ASSWTSGSETQY

v_call: TRBV20-1
j_call: TRBJ2-2
cdr3_aa: SSLAGGELF

v_call: TRBV4-2
j_call: TRBJ2-7
cdr3_aa: ASRELAGEYYEQY

v_call: TRBV6-1
j_call: TRBJ2-5
cdr3_aa: ASSPRQGETQY